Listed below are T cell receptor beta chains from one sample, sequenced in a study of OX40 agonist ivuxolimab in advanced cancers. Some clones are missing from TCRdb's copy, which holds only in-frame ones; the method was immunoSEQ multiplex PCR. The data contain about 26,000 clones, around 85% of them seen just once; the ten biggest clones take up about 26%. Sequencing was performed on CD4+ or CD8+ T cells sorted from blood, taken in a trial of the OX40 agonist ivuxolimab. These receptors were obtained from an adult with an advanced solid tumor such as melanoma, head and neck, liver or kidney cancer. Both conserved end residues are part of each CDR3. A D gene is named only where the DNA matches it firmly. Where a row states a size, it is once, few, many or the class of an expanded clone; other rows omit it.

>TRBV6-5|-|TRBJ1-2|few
TGTGCCAGCAGGCACCTGAACTATGGCTACACCTTC
CASRHLNYGYTF
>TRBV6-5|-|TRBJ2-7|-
TGTGCCATCAGGGGCCTATCTTACTACGAGCAGTACTTC
CAIRGLSYYEQYF
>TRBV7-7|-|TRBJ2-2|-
TGTGCCAGCAGCTTTACGATTTCCTCCGGGGAGCTGTTTTTT
CASSFTISSGELFF
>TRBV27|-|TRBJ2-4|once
TGTGCCAGCAGTTTGACGGGCGGTAGGGCCAAAAACATTCAGTACTTC
CASSLTGGRAKNIQYF
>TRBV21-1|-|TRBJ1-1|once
TGTGCCAGCAGCACCCGGGACAGGGGGAACACTGAAGCTTTCTTT
CASSTRDRGNTEAFF
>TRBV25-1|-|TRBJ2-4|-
TGTGCCAGCAGAACTTTAGGACAGCAGCTAGCCAAAAACATTCAGTACTTC
CASRTLGQQLAKNIQYF
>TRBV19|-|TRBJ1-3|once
TGTGCCAGTAGTCCCGATGCGGGAAACACCATATATTTT
CASSPDAGNTIYF
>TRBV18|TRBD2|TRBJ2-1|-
TGTGCCAGCTCACTCGGGGCGGGACTAGCCTACAATGAGCAGTTCTTC
CASSLGAGLAYNEQFF
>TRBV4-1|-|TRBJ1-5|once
TGCGCCAGCAGCCTGCAAGAGTATAGCAATCAGCCCCAGCATTTT
CASSLQEYSNQPQHF
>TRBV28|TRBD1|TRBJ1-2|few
TGTGCCAGCAGCGAAGGACAGGGCTATGGCTACACCTTC
CASSEGQGYGYTF
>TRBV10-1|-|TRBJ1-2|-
TGCGCCAGCAGTCATTACGCATCGCGAAAGACCTATGGCTACACCTTC
CASSHYASRKTYGYTF
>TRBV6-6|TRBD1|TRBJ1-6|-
TGTGCCAGCAGTTACTCCCGGACAGGGGATTCACCCCTCCACTTT
CASSYSRTGDSPLHF
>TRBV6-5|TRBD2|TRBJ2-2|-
TGCGCCAGCAGTTTAGCGGGAGAGAACACCGGGGAGCTGTTTTTT
CASSLAGENTGELFF
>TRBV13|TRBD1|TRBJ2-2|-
TGTGCCAGCAGCGTGACAGGGAACGGGGAGCTGTTTTTT
CASSVTGNGELFF
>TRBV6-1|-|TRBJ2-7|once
TGTGCCAGCAGCCACTACGAGCAGTACTTC
CASSHYEQYF
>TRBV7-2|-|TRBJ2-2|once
TGTGCCAGCAGCTCGTCTGCGAACACCGGGGAGCTGTTTTTT
CASSSSANTGELFF
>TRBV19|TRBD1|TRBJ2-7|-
TGTGCCACCAAGGGGGCGCGGTACGAGCAGTACTTC
CATKGARYEQYF
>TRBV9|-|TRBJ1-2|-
TGTGCCAGCAGCGTAGCGGTTAGGGTCTCGGGAAGTAACAGTGGCTACACCTTC
CASSVAVRVSGSNSGYTF
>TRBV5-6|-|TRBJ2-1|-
TGTGCCAGCAGCTTGGAAGAGCGGGCAGGGGGGAATGAGCAGTTCTTC
CASSLEERAGGNEQFF
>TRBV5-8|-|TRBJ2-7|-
TGTGCCAGCAGCTTCAAGACAGGGAGGTACGAGCAGTACTTC
CASSFKTGRYEQYF
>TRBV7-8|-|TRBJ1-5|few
TGTGCCAGCAGCTTGTTAGGTCAGCCCCAGCATTTT
CASSLLGQPQHF
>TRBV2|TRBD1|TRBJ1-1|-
TGTGCCAGCAGTGAATCGGGACAGGGGTCCACTGAAGCTTTCTTT
CASSESGQGSTEAFF
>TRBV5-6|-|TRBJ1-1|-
TGTGCCAGCAGGCCTGGGGTCCCGAACACTGAAGCTTTCTTT
CASRPGVPNTEAFF
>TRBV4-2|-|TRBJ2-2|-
TGTGCCAGCAGCCAAGATGCAGGTAGTAGGCCCGGGGAGCTGTTTTTT
CASSQDAGSRPGELFF
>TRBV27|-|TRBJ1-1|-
TGTGCCAGCAGTTCGTTGGGGGGGAATGAAGCTTTCTTT
CASSSLGGNEAFF
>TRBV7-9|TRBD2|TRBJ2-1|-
TGTGCCAGCAGCTTCCCTGAGCGGGAGAGAGAGAATGAGCAGTTCTTC
CASSFPERERENEQFF
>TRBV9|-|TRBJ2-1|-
TGTGCCAGCAGCGTAGAGCGGGCCTCCTACAATGAGCAGTTCTTC
CASSVERASYNEQFF
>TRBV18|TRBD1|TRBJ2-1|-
TGTGCCAGCTCACCGGACAGGGGTTGGGAGCAGTTCTTC
CASSPDRGWEQFF
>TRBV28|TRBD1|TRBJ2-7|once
TGTGCCAGCAGGCCGGACAGGGGGTACGAGCAGTACTTC
CASRPDRGYEQYF
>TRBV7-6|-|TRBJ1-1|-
TGTGCCAGCAGCTTTGGGGTTGGCACTGAAGCTTTCTTT
CASSFGVGTEAFF
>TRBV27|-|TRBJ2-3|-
TGTGCCAGCAGTCCTCGTGTGGACCCTTCCACAGATACGCAGTATTTT
CASSPRVDPSTDTQYF
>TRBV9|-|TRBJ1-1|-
TGTGCCAGCAGCGTAGAAGAGGTGAACACTGAAGCTTTCTTT
CASSVEEVNTEAFF
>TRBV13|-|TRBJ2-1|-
TGTGCCAGCAGCCGACAATCCTACAATGAGCAGTTCTTC
CASSRQSYNEQFF
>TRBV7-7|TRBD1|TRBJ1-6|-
TGTGCCAGCAGCTCCGACAGGGCTCCCTATAATTCACCCCTCCACTTT
CASSSDRAPYNSPLHF
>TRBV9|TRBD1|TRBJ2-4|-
TGTGCCAGCAGCCCTCGGACAGGGGGGATGCCTGACATTCAGTACTTC
CASSPRTGGMPDIQYF
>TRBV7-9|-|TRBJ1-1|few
TGTGCCAGCAGCTCAGAACAGGGTATGAACACTGAAGCTTTCTTT
CASSSEQGMNTEAFF
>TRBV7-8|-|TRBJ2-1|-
TGTGCCAGCAGCCCCCTGAGGCAGGGCGATGAGCAGTTCTTC
CASSPLRQGDEQFF
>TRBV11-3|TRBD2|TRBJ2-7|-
TGTGCCAGCAGCTTATGGAGCGGGAGTTACGAGCAGTACTTC
CASSLWSGSYEQYF
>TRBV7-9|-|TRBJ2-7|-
TGTGCCGGAGATAGCGTGAGCTCCTACGAGCAGTACTTC
CAGDSVSSYEQYF
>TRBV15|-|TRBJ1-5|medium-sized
TGTGCCACCAGCGTGACGGTAGGCAATCAGCCCCAGCATTTT
CATSVTVGNQPQHF
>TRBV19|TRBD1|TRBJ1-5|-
TGTGCCAGTAGGACAGGGGGACAGCCCCAGCATTTT
CASRTGGQPQHF
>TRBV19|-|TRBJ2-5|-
TGTGCCAGTGGCGCGACCCAAGAGACCCAGTACTTC
CASGATQETQYF
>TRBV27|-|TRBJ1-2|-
TGTGCCAGCAGTGGGGGGGCGTTCTATGGCTACACCTTC
CASSGGAFYGYTF
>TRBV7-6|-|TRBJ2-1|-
TGTGCCAGCAGCTTAGCGCCGAATGAGCAGTTCTTC
CASSLAPNEQFF
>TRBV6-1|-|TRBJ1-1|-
TGTGCCACTTTTATGAACACTGAAGCTTTCTTT
CATFMNTEAFF
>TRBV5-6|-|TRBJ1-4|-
TGTGCCAGCAGCTTAATTGCAACTAATGAAAAACTGTTTTTT
CASSLIATNEKLFF
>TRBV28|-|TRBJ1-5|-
TGTGCCAGCAGTTTAAAGGACGTAGGCAATCAGCCCCAGCATTTT
CASSLKDVGNQPQHF
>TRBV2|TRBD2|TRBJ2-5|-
TGTGCCAGCAGTGAAGGAGCGGGGGCCTCTCAAGAGACCCAGTACTTC
CASSEGAGASQETQYF
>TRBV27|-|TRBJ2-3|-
TGTGCCAGCAGTTTATTGGTTACCTTTGCAGATACGCAGTATTTT
CASSLLVTFADTQYF
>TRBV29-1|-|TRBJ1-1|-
TGCAGCGTTGAAGTGCTGGTGCGGGGATGGACTGAAGCTTTCTTT
CSVEVLVRGWTEAFF
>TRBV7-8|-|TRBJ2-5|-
TGTGCCAGCAGCTTAGGACAGATCGGGACCCAGTACTTC
CASSLGQIGTQYF
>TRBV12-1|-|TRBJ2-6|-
TGTGCCAGCAGCTTACCAGGGCCAGCTTCCTCTGGGGCCAACGTCCTGACTTTC
CASSLPGPASSGANVLTF
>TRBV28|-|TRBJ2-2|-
TGTGCCAGCAGGCTAGGGAGGAAAAGGCCCGGGGAGCTGTTTTTT
CASRLGRKRPGELFF
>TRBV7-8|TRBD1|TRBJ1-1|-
TGTGCCAGCAGTCAAACAGGGGGTAACACTGAAGCTTTCTTT
CASSQTGGNTEAFF